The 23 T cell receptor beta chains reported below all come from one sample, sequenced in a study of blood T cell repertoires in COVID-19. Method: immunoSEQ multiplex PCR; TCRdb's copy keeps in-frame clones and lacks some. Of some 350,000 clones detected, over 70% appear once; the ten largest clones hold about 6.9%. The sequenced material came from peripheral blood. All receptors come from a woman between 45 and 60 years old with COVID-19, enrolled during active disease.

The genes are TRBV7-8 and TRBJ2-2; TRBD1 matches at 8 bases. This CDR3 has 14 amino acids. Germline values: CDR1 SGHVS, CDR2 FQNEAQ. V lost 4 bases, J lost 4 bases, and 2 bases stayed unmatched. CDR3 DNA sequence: TGTGCCAGCAGCTCGGACAGGGTCACCGGGGAGCTGTTTTTT. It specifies CASSSDRVTGELFF.

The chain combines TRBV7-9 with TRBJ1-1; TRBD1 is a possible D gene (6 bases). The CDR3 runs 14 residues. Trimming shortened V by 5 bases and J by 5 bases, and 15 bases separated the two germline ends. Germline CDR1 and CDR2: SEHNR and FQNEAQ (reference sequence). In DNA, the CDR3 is TGTGCCAGCAGCGTGACAGGCCTGGGGACTGAAGCTTTCTTT. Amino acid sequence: CASSVTGLGTEAFF.

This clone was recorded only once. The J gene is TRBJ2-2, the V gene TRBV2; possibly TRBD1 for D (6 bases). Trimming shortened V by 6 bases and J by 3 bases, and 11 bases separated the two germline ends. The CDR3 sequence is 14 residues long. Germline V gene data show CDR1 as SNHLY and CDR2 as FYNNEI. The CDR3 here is CASRQGSDTGELFF. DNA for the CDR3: TGTGCCAGCAGGCAGGGGAGCGACACCGGGGAGCTGTTTTTT. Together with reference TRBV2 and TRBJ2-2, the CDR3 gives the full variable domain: EPEVTQTPSHQVTQMGQEVILRCVPISNHLYFYWYRQILGQKVEFLVSFYNNEISEKSEIFDDQFSVERPDGSNFTLKIRSTKLEDSAMYFCASRQGSDTGELFFGEGSRLTVL.

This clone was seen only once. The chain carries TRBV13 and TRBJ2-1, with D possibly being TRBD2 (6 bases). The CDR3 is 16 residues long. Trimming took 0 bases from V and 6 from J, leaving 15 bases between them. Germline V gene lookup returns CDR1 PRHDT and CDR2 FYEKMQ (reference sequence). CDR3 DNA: TGTGCCAGCAGCTTAGGCCGGGGCGGAGGGGCCAATGAGCAGTTCTTC. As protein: CASSLGRGGGANEQFF. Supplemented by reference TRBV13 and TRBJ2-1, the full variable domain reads AAGVIQSPRHLIKEKRETATLKCYPIPRHDTVYWYQQGPGQDPQFLISFYEKMQSDKGSIPDRFSAQQFSDYHSELNMSSLELGDSALYFCASSLGRGGGANEQFFGPGTRLTVL.

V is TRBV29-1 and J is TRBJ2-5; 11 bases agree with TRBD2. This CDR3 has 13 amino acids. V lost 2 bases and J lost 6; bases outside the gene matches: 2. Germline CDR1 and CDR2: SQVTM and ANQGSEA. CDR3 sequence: CSVELAGGQTQYF. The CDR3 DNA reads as TGCAGCGTTGAACTAGCGGGAGGTCAGACCCAGTACTTC.

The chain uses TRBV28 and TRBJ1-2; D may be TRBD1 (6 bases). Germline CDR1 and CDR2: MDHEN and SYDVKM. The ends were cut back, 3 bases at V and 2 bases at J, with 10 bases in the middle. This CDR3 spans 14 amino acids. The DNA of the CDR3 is TGTGCCAGCAGTTTTCCAGGGGAAAACTATGGCTACACCTTC. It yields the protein CASSFPGENYGYTF.

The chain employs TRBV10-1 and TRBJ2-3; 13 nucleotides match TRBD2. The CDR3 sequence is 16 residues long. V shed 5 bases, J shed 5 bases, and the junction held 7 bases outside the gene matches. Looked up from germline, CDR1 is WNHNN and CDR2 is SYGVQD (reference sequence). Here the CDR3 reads CASSNGLAGEVDTQYF. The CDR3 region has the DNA TGCGCCAGCAGTAACGGACTAGCGGGAGAGGTAGATACGCAGTATTTT.

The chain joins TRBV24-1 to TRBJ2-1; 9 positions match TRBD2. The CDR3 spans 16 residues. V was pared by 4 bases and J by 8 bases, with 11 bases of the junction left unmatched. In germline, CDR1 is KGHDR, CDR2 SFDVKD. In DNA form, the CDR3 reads TGTGCCACCAGTGACCGATCTAGCGGGATATTCGATGAGCAGTTCTTC. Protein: CATSDRSSGIFDEQFF.

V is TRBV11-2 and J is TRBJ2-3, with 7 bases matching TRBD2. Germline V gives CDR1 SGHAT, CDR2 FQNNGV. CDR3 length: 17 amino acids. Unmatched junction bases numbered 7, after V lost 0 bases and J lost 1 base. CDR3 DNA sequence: TGTGCCAGCAGCTTAGATCGCCGTCTAGCGGGCACAGATACGCAGTATTTT. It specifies CASSLDRRLAGTDTQYF.

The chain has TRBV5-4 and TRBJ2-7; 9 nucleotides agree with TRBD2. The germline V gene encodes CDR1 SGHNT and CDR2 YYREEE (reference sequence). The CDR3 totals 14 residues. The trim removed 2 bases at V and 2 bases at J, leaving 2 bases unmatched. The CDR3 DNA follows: TGTGCCAGCAGCTTTAGCGGGAGCCCCTACGAGCAGTACTTC. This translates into CASSFSGSPYEQYF.

CDR3 amino acids: CASSGSRGPGYTF. CDR3 bases: TGTGCCAGCAGCGGAAGCAGGGGGCCTGGCTACACCTTC. The J gene is TRBJ1-2, the V gene TRBV7-9; TRBD1 aligns across 8 bases. Germline V gives CDR1 SEHNR, CDR2 FQNEAQ (reference sequence). Losses at the gene ends were 5 bases for V and 7 bases for J; bases not matched to a gene: 6. There are 13 residues in the CDR3. The full variable domain, rest sourced from reference TRBV7-9 and TRBJ1-2, is DTGVSQNPRHKITKRGQNVTFRCDPISEHNRLYWYRQTLGQGPEFLTYFQNEAQLEKSRLLSDRFSAERPKGSFSTLEIQRTEQGDSAMYLCASSGSRGPGYTFGSGTRLTVV.

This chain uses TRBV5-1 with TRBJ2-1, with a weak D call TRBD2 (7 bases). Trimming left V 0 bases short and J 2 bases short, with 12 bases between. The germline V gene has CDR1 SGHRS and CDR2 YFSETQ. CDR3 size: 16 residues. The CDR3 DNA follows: TGCGCCAGCAGCTTGGCTCACGGGGGGCCCTACAATGAGCAGTTCTTC. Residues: CASSLAHGGPYNEQFF.

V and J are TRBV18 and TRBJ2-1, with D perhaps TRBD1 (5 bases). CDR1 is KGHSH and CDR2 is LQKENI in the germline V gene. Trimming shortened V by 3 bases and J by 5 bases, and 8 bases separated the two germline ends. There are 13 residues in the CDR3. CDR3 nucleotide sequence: TGTGCCAGCTCACCTCGACAGCACAATGAGCAGTTCTTC. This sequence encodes CASSPRQHNEQFF. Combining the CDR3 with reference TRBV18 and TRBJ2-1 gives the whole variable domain NAGVMQNPRHLVRRRGQEARLRCSPMKGHSHVYWYRQLPEEGLKFMVYLQKENIIDESGMPKERFSAEFPKEGPSILRIQQVVRGDSAAYFCASSPRQHNEQFFGPGTRLTVL.

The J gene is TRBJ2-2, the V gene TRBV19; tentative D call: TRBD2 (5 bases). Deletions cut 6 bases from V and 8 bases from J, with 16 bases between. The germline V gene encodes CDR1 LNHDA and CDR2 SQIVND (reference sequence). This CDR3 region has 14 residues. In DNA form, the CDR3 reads TGTGCCAGTAGGGGAGACCCACAAGTAGGGGAGCTGTTTTTT. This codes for CASRGDPQVGELFF.

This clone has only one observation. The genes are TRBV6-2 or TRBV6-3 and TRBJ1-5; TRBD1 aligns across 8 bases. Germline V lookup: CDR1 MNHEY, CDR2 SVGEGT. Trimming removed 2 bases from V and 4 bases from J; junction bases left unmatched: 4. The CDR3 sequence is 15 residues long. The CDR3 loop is CASSYVTGGNQPQHF. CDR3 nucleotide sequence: TGTGCCAGCAGTTACGTCACAGGGGGGAATCAGCCCCAGCATTTT.

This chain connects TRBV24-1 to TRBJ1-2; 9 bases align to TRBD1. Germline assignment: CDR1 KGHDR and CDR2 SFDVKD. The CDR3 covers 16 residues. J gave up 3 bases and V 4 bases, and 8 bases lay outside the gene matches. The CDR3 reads CATSDSHRGRDYGYTF. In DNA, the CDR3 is TGTGCCACCAGTGACTCTCACAGGGGGCGCGACTATGGCTACACCTTC.

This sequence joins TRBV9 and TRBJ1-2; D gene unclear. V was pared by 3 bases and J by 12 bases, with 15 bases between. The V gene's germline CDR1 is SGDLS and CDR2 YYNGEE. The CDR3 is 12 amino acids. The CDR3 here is CASSAPGIENTF. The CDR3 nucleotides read TGTGCCAGCAGCGCCCCCGGGATTGAAAACACCTTC.

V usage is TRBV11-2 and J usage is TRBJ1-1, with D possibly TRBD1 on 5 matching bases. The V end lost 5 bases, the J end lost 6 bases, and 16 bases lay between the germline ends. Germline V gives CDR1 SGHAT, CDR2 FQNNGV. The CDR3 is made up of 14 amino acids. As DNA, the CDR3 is TGTGCCAGCAGCCTCAATTTGGGGGGAGCTGAAGCTTTCTTT. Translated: CASSLNLGGAEAFF.

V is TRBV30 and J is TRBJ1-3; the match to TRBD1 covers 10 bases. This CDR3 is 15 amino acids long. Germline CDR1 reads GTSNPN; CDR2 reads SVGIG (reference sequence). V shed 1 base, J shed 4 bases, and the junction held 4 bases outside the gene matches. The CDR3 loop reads CAWSAGTGAGNTIYF. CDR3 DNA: TGTGCCTGGAGTGCTGGGACAGGGGCAGGAAACACCATATATTTT.

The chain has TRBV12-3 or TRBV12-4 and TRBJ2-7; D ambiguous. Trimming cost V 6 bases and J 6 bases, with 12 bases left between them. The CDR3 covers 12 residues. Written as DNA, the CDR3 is TGTGCCAGCAGGCGGCTATACTCCGAGCAGTACTTC. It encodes CASRRLYSEQYF.

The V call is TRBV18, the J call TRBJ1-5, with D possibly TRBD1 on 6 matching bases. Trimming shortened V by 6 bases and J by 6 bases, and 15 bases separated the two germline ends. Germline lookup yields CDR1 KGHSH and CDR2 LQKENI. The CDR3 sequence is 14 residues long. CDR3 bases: TGTGCCAGCTCCCGCGACAGGTATGGTCAGCCCCAGCATTTT. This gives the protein CASSRDRYGQPQHF.

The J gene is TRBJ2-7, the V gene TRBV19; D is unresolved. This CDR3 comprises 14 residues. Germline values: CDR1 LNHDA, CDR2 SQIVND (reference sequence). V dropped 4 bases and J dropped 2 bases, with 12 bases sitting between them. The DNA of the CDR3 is TGTGCCAGTAGTAGAACAGCTGAGACCTACGAGCAGTACTTC. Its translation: CASSRTAETYEQYF.

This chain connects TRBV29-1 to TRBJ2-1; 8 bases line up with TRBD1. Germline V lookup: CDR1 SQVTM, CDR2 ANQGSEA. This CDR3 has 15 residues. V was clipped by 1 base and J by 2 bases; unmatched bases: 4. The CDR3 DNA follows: TGCAGCGTTGAAGGTGGGACAGGTGCCTACAATGAGCAGTTCTTC. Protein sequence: CSVEGGTGAYNEQFF.